These 5 T cell receptor beta chains came from one sample sequenced in a study of blood T cell repertoires in COVID-19. Clones were read by immunoSEQ multiplex PCR, and TCRdb kept only the in-frame ones, dropping some. The sample lists under 200,000 clones, roughly 90% occurring once. The sample was peripheral blood. The origin of the receptors is a woman aged 60-75 years with COVID-19, enrolled during active disease.

The chain has TRBV13 and TRBJ1-4, with 9 bases lining up with TRBD1. CDR1 and CDR2 from the germline V gene are PRHDT and FYEKMQ (reference sequence). The CDR3 is 17 residues long. Trimming at V came to 4 bases and at J to 0 bases, leaving 6 bases not matched to a gene. CDR3 sequence: CASSSSGTGTTNEKLFF. The CDR3 coding sequence is TGTGCCAGCAGCTCGTCCGGGACAGGGACAACTAATGAAAAACTGTTTTTT.

This chain connects TRBV29-1 to TRBJ2-1, with 7 bases fitting TRBD2. Germline V gene data show CDR1 as SQVTM and CDR2 as ANQGSEA. The CDR3 runs to 14 residues. V gave up 7 bases and J gave up 0 bases; unmatched junction bases: 6. The CDR3 reads CSAHQRGSYNEQFF. CDR3 sequence (DNA): TGCAGCGCCCACCAGCGGGGCTCCTACAATGAGCAGTTCTTC.

The rearrangement uses TRBV6-5 and TRBJ1-2, with 7 bases that match TRBD1. Germline CDR1 is MNHEY and CDR2 is SVGAGI. The CDR3 contains 15 residues. After removal of 2 bases from V and 2 bases from J, the junction contained 5 bases not matched to a gene. The CDR3 nucleotides read TGTGCCAGCAGTTACCGGCCGACAGGGAACTATGGCTACACCTTC. Protein sequence: CASSYRPTGNYGYTF.

The chain has TRBV3-1 (or the pseudogene TRBV3-2) and TRBJ2-3; D not resolved. This CDR3 spans 13 amino acids. V was pared by 3 bases and J by 4 bases, with 8 bases between. Germline CDR1 reads LGHDT; CDR2 reads YNNKEL (reference sequence). As DNA, the CDR3 is TGTGCCAGCAGCCACCTCCGGGCAGATACGCAGTATTTT. It translates to CASSHLRADTQYF.

V gene TRBV20-1 combines with J gene TRBJ2-7; 11 nucleotides align to TRBD2. CDR1 DFQATT and CDR2 SNEGSKA come from the germline V gene (reference sequence). V shed 3 bases, J shed 1 base, and the junction held 11 bases outside the gene matches. The CDR3 extends over 17 amino acids. CDR3 in DNA: TGCAGTGCTAGTCCACTAGCGGGAGCGTTAGTGTCCTACGAGCAGTACTTC. Its translation is CSASPLAGALVSYEQYF.